This T cell receptor (beta chain) came from a study of shared clonotypes between healthy human individuals. TCRdb's copy holds only in-frame clones and misses some; the assay was immunoSEQ multiplex PCR. The sample consists of fewer than 1.6 million clones, approximately 98.5% of them appearing once. Whole-study results and caveats: Researchers sampled blood only, noting tissue repertoires likely differ.

This clone was detected only once. Its target is not known. Trimming shortened V by 8 bases and J by 3 bases, and 17 bases separated the two germline ends. The CDR3 is made up of 14 amino acids. From germline, CDR1 is SGHRS and CDR2 YFSETQ. The sequence derives from a young man in good health. The chain employs TRBV5-1 and TRBJ1-1; no definite D call. The sequencing input was naive CD4+ T cells sorted from blood. Subset indicated: CD45RA+ positively selected. Here the CDR3 DNA reads TGCGCCAGTACGAAGCTCGGATTCGACACTGAAGCTTTCTTT. Translating gives CASTKLGFDTEAFF.